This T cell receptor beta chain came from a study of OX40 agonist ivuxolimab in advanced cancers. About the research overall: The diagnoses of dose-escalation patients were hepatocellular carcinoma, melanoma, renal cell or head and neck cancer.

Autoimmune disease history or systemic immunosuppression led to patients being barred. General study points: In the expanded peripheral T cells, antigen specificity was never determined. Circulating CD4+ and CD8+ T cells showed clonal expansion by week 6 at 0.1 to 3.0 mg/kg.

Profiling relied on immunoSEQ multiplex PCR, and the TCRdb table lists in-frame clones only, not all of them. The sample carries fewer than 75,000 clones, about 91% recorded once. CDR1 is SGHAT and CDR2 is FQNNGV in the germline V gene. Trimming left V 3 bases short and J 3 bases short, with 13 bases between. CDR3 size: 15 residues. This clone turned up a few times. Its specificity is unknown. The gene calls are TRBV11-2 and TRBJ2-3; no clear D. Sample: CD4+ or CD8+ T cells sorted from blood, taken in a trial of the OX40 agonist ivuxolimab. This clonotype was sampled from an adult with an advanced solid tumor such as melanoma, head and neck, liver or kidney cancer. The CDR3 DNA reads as TGTGCCAGCAGCTTCATAGGAATGGATACAGATACGCAGTATTTT. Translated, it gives CASSFIGMDTDTQYF.